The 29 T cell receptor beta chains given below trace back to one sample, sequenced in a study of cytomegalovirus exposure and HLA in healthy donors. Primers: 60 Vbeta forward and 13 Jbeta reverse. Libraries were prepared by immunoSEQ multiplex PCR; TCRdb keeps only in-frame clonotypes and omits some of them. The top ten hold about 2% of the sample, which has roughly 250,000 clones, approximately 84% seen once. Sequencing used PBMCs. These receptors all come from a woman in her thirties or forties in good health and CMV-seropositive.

CDR3 amino acids: CASSQGSGSPPDTQYF. The CDR3 nucleotides are TGCGCCAGCAGCCAAGGCAGCGGGAGCCCCCCAGATACGCAGTATTTT. The rearrangement joins TRBV4-1 to TRBJ2-3; 8 bases agree with TRBD2. CDR3 size: 16 residues. J gave up 4 bases and V 1 base, and 7 bases lay outside the gene matches. Germline V gene sequence: CDR1 MGHRA, CDR2 YSYEKL.

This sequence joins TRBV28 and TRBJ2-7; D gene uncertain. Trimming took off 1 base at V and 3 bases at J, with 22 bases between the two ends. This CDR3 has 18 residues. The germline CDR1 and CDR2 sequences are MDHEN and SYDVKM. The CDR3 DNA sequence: TGTGCCAGCAGTTTATCCCACTCTCTAACGGTAAATGACTACGAGCAGTACTTC. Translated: CASSLSHSLTVNDYEQYF.

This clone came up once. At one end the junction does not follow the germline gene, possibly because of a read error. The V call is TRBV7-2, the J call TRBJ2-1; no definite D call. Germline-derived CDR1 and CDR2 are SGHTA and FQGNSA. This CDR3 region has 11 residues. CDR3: CASSLLIERFF. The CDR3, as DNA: TGTGCCAGCAGCTTGTTGATCGAGCGGTTCTTC.

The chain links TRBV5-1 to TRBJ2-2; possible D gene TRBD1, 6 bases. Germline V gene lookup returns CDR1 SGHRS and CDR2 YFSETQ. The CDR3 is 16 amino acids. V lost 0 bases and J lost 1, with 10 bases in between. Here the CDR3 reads CASSLVSGQNTGELFF. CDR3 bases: TGCGCCAGCAGCTTGGTCTCGGGACAGAACACCGGGGAGCTGTTTTTT.

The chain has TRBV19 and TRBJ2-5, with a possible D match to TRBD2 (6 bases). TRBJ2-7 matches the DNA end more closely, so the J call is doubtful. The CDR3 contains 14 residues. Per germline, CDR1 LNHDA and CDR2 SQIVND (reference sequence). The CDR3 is CASSIGLANYEQYF. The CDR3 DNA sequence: TGTGCCAGTAGTATAGGCCTAGCGAACTACGAGCAGTACTTC.

This chain's CDR3 is CASSAGLASRYEQYF. The CDR3 DNA reads as TGTGCCAGCAGTGCAGGACTAGCTTCCAGGTACGAGCAGTACTTC. J is TRBJ2-7 and V is TRBV25-1; TRBD2 matches 8 bases. This CDR3 contains 15 residues. After removal of 4 bases from V and 4 bases from J, the junction contained 9 bases not matched to a gene. Germline loops: CDR1 MGHDK, CDR2 SYGVNS.

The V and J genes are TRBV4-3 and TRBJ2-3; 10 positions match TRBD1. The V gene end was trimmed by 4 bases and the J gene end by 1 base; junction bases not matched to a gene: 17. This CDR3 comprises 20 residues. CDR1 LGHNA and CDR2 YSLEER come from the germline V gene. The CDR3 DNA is TGCGCCAGCAGCCTAGTATGGTGTGCCGGGACAGGGGTGGGCACAGATACGCAGTATTTT. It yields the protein CASSLVWCAGTGVGTDTQYF.

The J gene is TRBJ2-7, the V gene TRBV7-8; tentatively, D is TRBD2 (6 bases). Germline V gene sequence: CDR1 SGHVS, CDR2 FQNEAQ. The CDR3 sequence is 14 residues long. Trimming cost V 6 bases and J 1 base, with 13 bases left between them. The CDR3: CASSLRGGSYEQYF. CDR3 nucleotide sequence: TGTGCCAGCAGTCTCCGAGGAGGGTCCTACGAGCAGTACTTC. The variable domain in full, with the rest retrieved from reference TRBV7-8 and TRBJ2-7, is GAGVSQSPRYKVAKRGQDVALRCDPISGHVSLFWYQQALGQGPEFLTYFQNEAQLDKSGLPSDRFFAERPEGSVSTLKIQRTQQEDSAVYLCASSLRGGSYEQYFGPGTRLTVT.

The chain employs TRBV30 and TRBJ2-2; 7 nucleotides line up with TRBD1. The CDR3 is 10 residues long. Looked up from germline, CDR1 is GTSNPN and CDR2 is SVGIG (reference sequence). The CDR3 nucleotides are TGTGCAACAGGGGAAAGGGAGCTGTTTTTT. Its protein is CATGERELFF.

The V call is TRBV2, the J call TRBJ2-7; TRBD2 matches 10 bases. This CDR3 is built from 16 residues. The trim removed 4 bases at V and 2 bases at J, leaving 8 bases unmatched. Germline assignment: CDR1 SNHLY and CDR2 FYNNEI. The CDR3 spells CASSAPTSGAPYEQYF. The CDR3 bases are TGTGCCAGCAGTGCGCCTACTAGCGGGGCTCCCTACGAGCAGTACTTC. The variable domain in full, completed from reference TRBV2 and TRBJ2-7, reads EPEVTQTPSHQVTQMGQEVILRCVPISNHLYFYWYRQILGQKVEFLVSFYNNEISEKSEIFDDQFSVERPDGSNFTLKIRSTKLEDSAMYFCASSAPTSGAPYEQYFGPGTRLTVT.

The CDR3 bases are TGCGCCAGCAGCCAAGCGCCGGTGGCCGGGGAGCTGTTTTTT. It translates to CASSQAPVAGELFF. This sequence joins TRBV4-3 and TRBJ2-2, with D uncertain. V dropped 1 base and J dropped 6 bases, with 9 bases sitting between them. This CDR3 is built from 14 residues. In germline, CDR1 is LGHNA, CDR2 YSLEER.

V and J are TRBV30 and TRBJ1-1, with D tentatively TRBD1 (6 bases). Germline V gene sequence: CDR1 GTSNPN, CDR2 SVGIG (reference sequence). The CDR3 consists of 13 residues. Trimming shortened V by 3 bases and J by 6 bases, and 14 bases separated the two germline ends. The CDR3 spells CAWRGAIGAEAFF. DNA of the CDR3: TGTGCCTGGAGGGGGGCCATTGGCGCTGAAGCTTTCTTT.

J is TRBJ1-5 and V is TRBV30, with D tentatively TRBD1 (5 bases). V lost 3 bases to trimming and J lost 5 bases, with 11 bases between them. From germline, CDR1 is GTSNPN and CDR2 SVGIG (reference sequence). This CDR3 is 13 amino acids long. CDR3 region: CAWSRKQDQPQHF. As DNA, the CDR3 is TGTGCCTGGAGCAGGAAACAGGATCAGCCCCAGCATTTT. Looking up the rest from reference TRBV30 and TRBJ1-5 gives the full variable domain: SQTIHQWPATLVQPVGSPLSLECTVEGTSNPNLYWYRQAAGRGLQLLFYSVGIGQISSEVPQNLSASRPQDRQFILSSKKLLLSDSGFYLCAWSRKQDQPQHFGDGTRLSIL.

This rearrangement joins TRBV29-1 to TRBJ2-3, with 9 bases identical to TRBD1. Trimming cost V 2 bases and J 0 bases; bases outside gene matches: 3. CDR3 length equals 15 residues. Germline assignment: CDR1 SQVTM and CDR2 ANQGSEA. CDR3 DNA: TGCAGCGTTGAAAGACAGGGGGAAAGCACAGATACGCAGTATTTT. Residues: CSVERQGESTDTQYF.

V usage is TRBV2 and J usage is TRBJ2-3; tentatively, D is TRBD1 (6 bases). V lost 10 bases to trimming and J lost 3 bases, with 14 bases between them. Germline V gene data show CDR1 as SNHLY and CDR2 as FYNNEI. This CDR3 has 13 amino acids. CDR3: CATSGTRTDTQYF. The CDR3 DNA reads TGTGCCACCTCCGGGACAAGGACAGATACGCAGTATTTT.

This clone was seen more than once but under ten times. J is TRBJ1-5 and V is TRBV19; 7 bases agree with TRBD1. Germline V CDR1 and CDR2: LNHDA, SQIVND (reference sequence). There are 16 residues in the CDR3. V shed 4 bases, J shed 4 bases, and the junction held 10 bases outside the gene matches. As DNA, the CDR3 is TGTGCCAGTAGTAGGGAGACAGGGTGGGAGAATCAGCCCCAGCATTTT. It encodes CASSRETGWENQPQHF.

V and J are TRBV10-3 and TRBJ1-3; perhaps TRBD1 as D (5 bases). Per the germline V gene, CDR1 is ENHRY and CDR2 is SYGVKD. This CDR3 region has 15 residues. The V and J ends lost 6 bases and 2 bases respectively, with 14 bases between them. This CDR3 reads CAIRPGSGAGNTIYF. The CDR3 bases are TGTGCCATCAGGCCGGGTTCGGGGGCTGGAAACACCATATATTTT.

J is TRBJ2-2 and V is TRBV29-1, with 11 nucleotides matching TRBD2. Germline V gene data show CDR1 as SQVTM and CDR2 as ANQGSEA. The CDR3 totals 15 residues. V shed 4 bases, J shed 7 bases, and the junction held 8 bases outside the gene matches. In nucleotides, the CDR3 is TGCAGCGTTGCTGTAGCGGGAGGGCCCGTCGGGGAGCTGTTTTTT. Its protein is CSVAVAGGPVGELFF.

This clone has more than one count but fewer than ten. The CDR3 region is CAWSVRGAGAPLEQYF. The CDR3 DNA follows: TGTGCCTGGAGTGTACGTGGGGCAGGAGCCCCTCTCGAGCAGTACTTC. The chain employs TRBV30 and TRBJ2-7; tentative D call: TRBD1 (5 bases). Germline CDR1 GTSNPN, CDR2 SVGIG (reference sequence). CDR3 length: 16 residues. Trimming cost V 0 bases and J 6 bases, with 21 bases left between them.

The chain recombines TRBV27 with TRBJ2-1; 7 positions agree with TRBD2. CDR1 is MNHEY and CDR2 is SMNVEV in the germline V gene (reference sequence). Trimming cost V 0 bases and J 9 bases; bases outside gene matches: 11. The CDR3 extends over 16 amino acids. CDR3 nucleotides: TGTGCCAGCAGTTTATCCCCTCTGGCTAGCGGACGTGAGCAGTTCTTC. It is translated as CASSLSPLASGREQFF.

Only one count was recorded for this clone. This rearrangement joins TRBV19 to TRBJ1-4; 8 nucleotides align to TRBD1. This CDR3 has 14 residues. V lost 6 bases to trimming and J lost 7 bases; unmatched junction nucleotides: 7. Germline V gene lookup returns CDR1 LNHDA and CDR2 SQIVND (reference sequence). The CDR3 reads CASSQGAQAEKLFF. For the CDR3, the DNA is TGTGCCAGTAGCCAGGGGGCTCAAGCTGAAAAACTGTTTTTT.

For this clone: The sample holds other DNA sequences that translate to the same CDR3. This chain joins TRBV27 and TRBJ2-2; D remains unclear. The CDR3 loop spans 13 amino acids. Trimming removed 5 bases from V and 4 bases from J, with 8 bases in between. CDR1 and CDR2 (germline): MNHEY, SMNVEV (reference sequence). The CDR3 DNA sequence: TGTGCCAGCAGTCTTACAGTCACCGGGGAGCTGTTTTTT. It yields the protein CASSLTVTGELFF.

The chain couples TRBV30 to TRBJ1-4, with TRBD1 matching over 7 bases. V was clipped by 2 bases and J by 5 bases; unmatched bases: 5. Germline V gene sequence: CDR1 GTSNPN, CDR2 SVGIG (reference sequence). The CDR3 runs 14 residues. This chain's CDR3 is CAWSLAQGNEKLFF. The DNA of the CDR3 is TGTGCCTGGAGTTTGGCACAGGGGAATGAAAAACTGTTTTTT. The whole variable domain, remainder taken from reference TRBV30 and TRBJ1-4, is SQTIHQWPATLVQPVGSPLSLECTVEGTSNPNLYWYRQAAGRGLQLLFYSVGIGQISSEVPQNLSASRPQDRQFILSSKKLLLSDSGFYLCAWSLAQGNEKLFFGSGTQLSVL.

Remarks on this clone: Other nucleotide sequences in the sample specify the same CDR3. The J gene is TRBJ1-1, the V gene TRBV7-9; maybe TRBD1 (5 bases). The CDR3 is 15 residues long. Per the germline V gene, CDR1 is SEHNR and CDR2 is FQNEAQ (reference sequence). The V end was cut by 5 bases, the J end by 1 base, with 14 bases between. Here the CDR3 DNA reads TGTGCCAGCAGCCCCTGGGGCGGGGGGAACACTGAAGCTTTCTTT. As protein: CASSPWGGGNTEAFF.

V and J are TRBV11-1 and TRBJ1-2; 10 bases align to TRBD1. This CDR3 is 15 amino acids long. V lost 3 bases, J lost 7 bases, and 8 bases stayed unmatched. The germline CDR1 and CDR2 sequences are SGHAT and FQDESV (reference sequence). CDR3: CASSFGGQGVFGYTF. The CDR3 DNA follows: TGTGCCAGCAGCTTTGGAGGACAGGGGGTTTTTGGCTACACCTTC. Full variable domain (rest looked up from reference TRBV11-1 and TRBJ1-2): EAEVAQSPRYKITEKSQAVAFWCDPISGHATLYWYRQILGQGPELLVQFQDESVVDDSQLPKDRFSAERLKGVDSTLKIQPAELGDSAMYLCASSFGGQGVFGYTFGSGTRLTVV.

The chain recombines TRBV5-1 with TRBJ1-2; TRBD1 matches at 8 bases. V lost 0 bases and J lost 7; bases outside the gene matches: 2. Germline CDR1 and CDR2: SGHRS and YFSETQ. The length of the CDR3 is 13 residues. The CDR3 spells CASSLDDRGGYTF. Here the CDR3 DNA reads TGCGCCAGCAGCTTGGATGACAGGGGTGGCTACACCTTC.

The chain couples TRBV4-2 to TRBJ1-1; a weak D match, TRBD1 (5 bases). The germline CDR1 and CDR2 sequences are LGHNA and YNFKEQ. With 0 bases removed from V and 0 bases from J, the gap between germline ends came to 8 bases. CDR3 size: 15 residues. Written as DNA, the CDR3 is TGTGCCAGCAGCCAAGAGTGGACATTGAACACTGAAGCTTTCTTT. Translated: CASSQEWTLNTEAFF.

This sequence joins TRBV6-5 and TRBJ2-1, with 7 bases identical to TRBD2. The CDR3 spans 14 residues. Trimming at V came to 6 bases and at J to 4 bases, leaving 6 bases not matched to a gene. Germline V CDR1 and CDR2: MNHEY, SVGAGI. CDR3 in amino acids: CASRLAEIYNEQFF. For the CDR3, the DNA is TGTGCCAGCAGGCTAGCGGAGATTTACAATGAGCAGTTCTTC.

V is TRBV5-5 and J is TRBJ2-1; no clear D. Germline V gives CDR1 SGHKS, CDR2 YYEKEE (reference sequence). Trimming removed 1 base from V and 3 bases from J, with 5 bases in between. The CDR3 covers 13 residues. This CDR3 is CASSLILYNEQFF. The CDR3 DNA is TGTGCCAGCAGCTTGATCCTCTACAATGAGCAGTTCTTC.